What follows are 19 T cell receptor beta chains derived from one specimen sequenced in a study of PD-L1 blockade in urothelial cancer. Sequenced by immunoSEQ multiplex PCR; TCRdb stores in-frame clones only, minus some. The sample holds about 43,000 clones, 88% seen once. The sequencing used PBMCs, collected around atezolizumab (anti-PD-L1) treatment. The receptors stem from a woman aged 60-70 years with urothelial cancer.

This clone was counted a single time. This rearrangement joins TRBV7-9 to TRBJ1-5, with TRBD1 matching over 10 bases. The V gene end was trimmed by 4 bases and the J gene end by 7 bases; junction bases not matched to a gene: 7. This CDR3 is built from 15 residues. The V gene's germline CDR1 is SEHNR and CDR2 FQNEAQ (reference sequence). CDR3 nucleotide sequence: TGTGCCAGCAGCTCGACCGGGACAGGGGACCAGCCCCAGCATTTT. This translates into CASSSTGTGDQPQHF.

The rearrangement joins TRBV15 to TRBJ2-3, with D maybe TRBD1 (5 bases). The V and J ends lost 0 bases and 5 bases respectively, with 12 bases between them. The CDR3 has 15 residues. Germline V gives CDR1 LNHNV, CDR2 YYDKDF (reference sequence). The CDR3 DNA sequence: TGTGCCACCAGCAGAGATTTGGGGCTTGGAGATACGCAGTATTTT. This encodes CATSRDLGLGDTQYF.

This chain uses TRBV5-1 with TRBJ1-1, with D uncertain. CDR3 size: 14 residues. V gave up 0 bases and J gave up 1 base, with 7 bases separating them. CDR1 and CDR2 (germline): SGHRS, YFSETQ. CDR3 residues: CASSLGWANTEAFF. Here the CDR3 DNA reads TGCGCCAGCAGCTTGGGTTGGGCGAACACTGAAGCTTTCTTT. The full variable domain, its missing parts supplied by reference TRBV5-1 and TRBJ1-1, is KAGVTQTPRYLIKTRGQQVTLSCSPISGHRSVSWYQQTPGQGLQFLFEYFSETQRNKGNFPGRFSGRQFSNSRSEMNVSTLELGDSALYLCASSLGWANTEAFFGQGTRLTVV.

V is TRBV2 and J is TRBJ2-1, with TRBD2 matching 12 bases. Germline values: CDR1 SNHLY, CDR2 FYNNEI. This CDR3 comprises 14 residues. With 8 bases clipped from V and 10 bases from J, the junction kept 9 bases outside the gene matches. The chain's CDR3 is CASSRLAGDQEQFF. CDR3 sequence (DNA): TGTGCCAGCTCAAGACTAGCGGGAGATCAGGAGCAGTTCTTC.

The chain employs TRBV7-9 and TRBJ2-1; D unclear. CDR3 size: 16 residues. CDR1 is SEHNR and CDR2 is FQNEAQ in the germline V gene (reference sequence). The V gene lost 5 bases and the J gene lost 0 bases, with 14 bases spanning the gap. The CDR3 DNA sequence: TGTGCCAGCAGCACCCCAAGCGAGAGCTCCTACAATGAGCAGTTCTTC. Amino acid sequence: CASSTPSESSYNEQFF.

The chain is built from TRBV18 and TRBJ2-5, with 7 bases aligning to TRBD2. The CDR3 covers 14 residues. The V gene end was trimmed by 2 bases and the J gene end by 2 bases; junction bases not matched to a gene: 2. In germline, CDR1 is KGHSH, CDR2 LQKENI. Here the CDR3 DNA reads TGTGCCAGCTCACCAGCGGGAGTTCAAGAGACCCAGTACTTC. Its protein product is CASSPAGVQETQYF.

The chain links TRBV6-1 to TRBJ1-3; D is unclear. Per the germline V gene, CDR1 is MNHNS and CDR2 is SASEGT. This CDR3 is built from 12 residues. V was pared by 4 bases and J by 4 bases, with 5 bases between. DNA for the CDR3: TGTGCCAGCAGTGTCGAGGGAAACACCATATATTTT. It translates to CASSVEGNTIYF.

The CDR3 nucleotides are TGTGCCAGCAGTTACGCACAGGTTAAGGGGGCTTACGAGCAGTACTTC. Translated: CASSYAQVKGAYEQYF. The chain joins TRBV6-6 to TRBJ2-7; the match to TRBD1 covers 7 bases. Trimming removed 2 bases from V and 4 bases from J; junction bases left unmatched: 11. Germline assignment: CDR1 MNHNY and CDR2 SVGAGI (reference sequence). This CDR3 contains 16 residues.

In its sample, this clone was seen once. The V call is TRBV5-1, the J call TRBJ2-5, with a possible D match to TRBD2 (5 bases). The V and J ends lost 0 bases and 5 bases respectively, with 11 bases between them. The CDR3 consists of 14 residues. Germline CDR1 and CDR2: SGHRS and YFSETQ. The CDR3 is CASSLDPGWETQYF. The DNA of the CDR3 is TGCGCCAGCAGCTTGGACCCGGGGTGGGAGACCCAGTACTTC.

The V gene is TRBV7-9, the J gene TRBJ2-7; 11 nucleotides agree with TRBD1. Germline CDR1 reads SEHNR; CDR2 reads FQNEAQ (reference sequence). Unmatched junction bases numbered 5, after V lost 4 bases and J lost 6 bases. The CDR3 runs 14 residues. CDR3 loop: CASSSRDRGAEQYF. The CDR3 DNA follows: TGTGCCAGCAGCTCCCGGGACAGGGGGGCCGAGCAGTACTTC.

This chain connects TRBV9 to TRBJ1-2; 8 nucleotides line up with TRBD1. The CDR3 sequence is 14 residues long. V lost 4 bases, J lost 3 bases, and 5 bases stayed unmatched. Germline V gives CDR1 SGDLS, CDR2 YYNGEE. The CDR3 loop is CASSRDRGDYGYTF. The CDR3 DNA sequence: TGTGCCAGCAGCCGAGACAGGGGAGACTATGGCTACACCTTC.

The chain links TRBV7-2 to TRBJ2-7; D may be TRBD2 (6 bases). Trimming stripped 0 bases from V and 3 bases from J, with 9 bases between. CDR1 is SGHTA, CDR2 FQGNSA, per germline. The CDR3 is made up of 14 amino acids. The DNA of the CDR3 is TGTGCCAGCAGCTTAGCGGGGGGTGGCTACGAGCAGTACTTC. Its translation: CASSLAGGGYEQYF. The complete variable domain, with remaining parts taken from reference TRBV7-2 and TRBJ2-7, reads GAGVSQSPSNKVTEKGKDVELRCDPISGHTALYWYRQSLGQGLEFLIYFQGNSAPDKSGLPSDRFSAERTGGSVSTLTIQRTQQEDSAVYLCASSLAGGGYEQYFGPGTRLTVT.

The genes are TRBV28 and TRBJ2-7, with 7 bases fitting TRBD1. CDR1 and CDR2 (germline): MDHEN, SYDVKM. The J segment lost 4 bases and the V segment lost 5 bases, leaving 20 bases of the junction unmatched. The CDR3 loop spans 18 amino acids. Here the CDR3 reads CASSPHWYYRQGPYEQYF. CDR3 bases: TGTGCCAGCAGTCCACACTGGTATTATAGACAGGGTCCATACGAGCAGTACTTC.

The DNA for the CDR3 is TGTGCCAGCAGCTTTTCTACTAGGGGGGGGCAGTTCTTC. Its protein is CASSFSTRGGQFF. This chain joins TRBV7-8 and TRBJ2-1; the D gene is possibly TRBD2 (7 bases). CDR1 is SGHVS, CDR2 FQNEAQ, per germline. V was clipped by 3 bases and J by 12 bases, with 15 bases between them. The CDR3 has 13 residues. Full variable domain (outside the CDR3, taken from reference TRBV7-8 and TRBJ2-1): GAGVSQSPRYKVAKRGQDVALRCDPISGHVSLFWYQQALGQGPEFLTYFQNEAQLDKSGLPSDRFFAERPEGSVSTLKIQRTQQEDSAVYLCASSFSTRGGQFFGPGTRLTVL.

The gene calls are TRBV7-2 and TRBJ2-1, with TRBD2 identical over 7 bases. Germline CDR1 SGHTA, CDR2 FQGNSA. V was clipped by 2 bases and J by 2 bases; unmatched bases: 6. The CDR3 has 16 residues. The CDR3 spells CASSLQWGGAYNEQFF. DNA for the CDR3: TGTGCCAGCAGCTTACAATGGGGGGGGGCCTACAATGAGCAGTTCTTC.

This clone showed up just a few times. V and J are TRBV7-9 and TRBJ1-2; D is unclear. The CDR3 contains 13 residues. Germline V gene sequence: CDR1 SEHNR, CDR2 FQNEAQ (reference sequence). V lost 1 base, J lost 2 bases, and 5 bases lay in between. CDR3 nucleotide sequence: TGTGCCAGCAGCTTAGGCAGGAACTATGGCTACACCTTC. Its protein product is CASSLGRNYGYTF.

The chain is built from TRBV19 and TRBJ2-7; 9 bases map to TRBD1. The CDR3 is made up of 13 amino acids. The germline V gene encodes CDR1 LNHDA and CDR2 SQIVND (reference sequence). J lost 3 bases, V lost 5 bases, and 2 bases had no gene match. CDR3 bases: TGTGCCAGTAGTCTGGGACAGGGCTACGAGCAGTACTTC. Its protein is CASSLGQGYEQYF. The complete variable domain, with remaining parts taken from reference TRBV19 and TRBJ2-7, reads DGGITQSPKYLFRKEGQNVTLSCEQNLNHDAMYWYRQDPGQGLRLIYYSQIVNDFQKGDIAEGYSVSREKKESFPLTVTSAQKNPTAFYLCASSLGQGYEQYFGPGTRLTVT.

This CDR3 is CAISEQLAGGYNEQFF. DNA of the CDR3: TGTGCCATCAGTGAGCAACTAGCGGGAGGTTACAATGAGCAGTTCTTC. The V call is TRBV10-3, the J call TRBJ2-1, with TRBD2 matching over 12 bases. Trimming took 2 bases from V and 4 from J; bases not matched to a gene: 3. From germline, CDR1 is ENHRY and CDR2 SYGVKD. The CDR3 loop spans 16 amino acids.

The gene calls are TRBV18 and TRBJ1-1, with no clear D. The germline V gene has CDR1 KGHSH and CDR2 LQKENI. Trimming took 0 bases from V and 3 from J, leaving 11 bases between them. The CDR3 consists of 15 residues. CDR3 sequence: CASSPPSGRDTEAFF. The DNA of the CDR3 is TGTGCCAGCTCACCACCATCTGGGAGGGACACTGAAGCTTTCTTT.